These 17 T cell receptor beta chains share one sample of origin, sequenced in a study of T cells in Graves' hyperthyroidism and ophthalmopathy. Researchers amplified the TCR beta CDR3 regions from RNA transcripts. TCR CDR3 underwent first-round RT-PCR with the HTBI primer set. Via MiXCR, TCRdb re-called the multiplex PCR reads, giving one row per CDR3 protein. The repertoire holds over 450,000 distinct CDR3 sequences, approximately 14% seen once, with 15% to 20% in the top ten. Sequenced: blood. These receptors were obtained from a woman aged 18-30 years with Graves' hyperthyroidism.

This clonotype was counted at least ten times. CDR3 in DNA: TGCGCCAGCAGCTTGGAGACGGCCAGCACAGATACGCAGTATTTT. As protein: CASSLETASTDTQYF. The chain joins TRBV5-1 to TRBJ2-3; D gene uncertain. Trimming removed 0 bases at V and 0 bases at J, with 8 bases between. In germline, CDR1 is SGHRS, CDR2 YFSETQ. This CDR3 spans 15 amino acids.

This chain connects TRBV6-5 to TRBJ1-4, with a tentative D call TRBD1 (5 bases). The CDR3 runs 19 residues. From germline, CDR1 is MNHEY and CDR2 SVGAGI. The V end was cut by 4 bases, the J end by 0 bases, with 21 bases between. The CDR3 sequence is CASSSPTAGGTATNEKLFF. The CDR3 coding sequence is TGTGCCAGCAGTTCCCCGACAGCTGGAGGAACAGCAACTAATGAAAAACTGTTTTTT.

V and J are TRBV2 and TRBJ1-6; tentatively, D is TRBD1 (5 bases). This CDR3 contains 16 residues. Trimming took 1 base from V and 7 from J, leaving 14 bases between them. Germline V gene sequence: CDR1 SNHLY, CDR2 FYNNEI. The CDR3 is CASSEVGTGGNSPLHF. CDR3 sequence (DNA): TGTGCCAGCAGTGAAGTGGGGACCGGGGGAAATTCACCCCTCCACTTT.

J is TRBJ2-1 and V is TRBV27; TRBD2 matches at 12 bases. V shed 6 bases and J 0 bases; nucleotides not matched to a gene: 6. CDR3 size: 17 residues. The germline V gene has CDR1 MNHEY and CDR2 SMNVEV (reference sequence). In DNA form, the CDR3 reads TGTGCCAGCAGGCGGACTAGCGGGGTGAGCTCCTACAATGAGCAGTTCTTC. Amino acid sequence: CASRRTSGVSSYNEQFF.

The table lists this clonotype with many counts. The CDR3 spells CASSQGLDSYEQYF. In nucleotides, the CDR3 is TGTGCCAGCAGTCAAGGACTAGATAGCTACGAGCAGTACTTC. This rearrangement joins TRBV12-3 or TRBV12-4 to TRBJ2-7, with 7 bases matching TRBD2. V lost 5 bases and J lost 3; bases outside the gene matches: 7. This CDR3 comprises 14 residues.

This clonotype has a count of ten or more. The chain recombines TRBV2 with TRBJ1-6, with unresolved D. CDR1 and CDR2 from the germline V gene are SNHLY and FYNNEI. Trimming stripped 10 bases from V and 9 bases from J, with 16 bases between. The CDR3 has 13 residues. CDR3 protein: CATAQEPISPLHF. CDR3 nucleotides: TGTGCCACAGCCCAGGAACCTATTTCACCCCTCCACTTT.

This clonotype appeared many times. The CDR3 nucleotides read TGTGCCAGCAGCATTCAAGGGGGACCTAGCACAGATACGCAGTATTTT. Translation gives CASSIQGGPSTDTQYF. The rearrangement uses TRBV7-8 and TRBJ2-3; TRBD1 might be the D (6 bases). The V end lost 5 bases, the J end lost 0 bases, and 15 bases lay between the germline ends. The CDR3 totals 16 residues. Germline lookup yields CDR1 SGHVS and CDR2 FQNEAQ.

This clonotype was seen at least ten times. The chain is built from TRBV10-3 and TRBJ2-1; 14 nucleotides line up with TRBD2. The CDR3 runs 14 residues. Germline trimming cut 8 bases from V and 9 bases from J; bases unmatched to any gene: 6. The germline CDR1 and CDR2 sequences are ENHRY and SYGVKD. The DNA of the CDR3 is TGTGCCATCTCGACTAGCGGGAGGGCGGGTGAGCAGTTCTTC. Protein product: CAISTSGRAGEQFF.

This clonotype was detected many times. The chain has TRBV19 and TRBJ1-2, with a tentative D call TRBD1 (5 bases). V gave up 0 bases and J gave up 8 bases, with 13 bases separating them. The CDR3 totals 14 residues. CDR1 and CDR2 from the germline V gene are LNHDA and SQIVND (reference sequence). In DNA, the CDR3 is TGTGCCAGTAGTATAGAGGGCAGGGTATTAGGCTACACCTTC. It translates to CASSIEGRVLGYTF. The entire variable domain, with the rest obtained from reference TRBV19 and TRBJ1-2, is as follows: DGGITQSPKYLFRKEGQNVTLSCEQNLNHDAMYWYRQDPGQGLRLIYYSQIVNDFQKGDIAEGYSVSREKKESFPLTVTSAQKNPTAFYLCASSIEGRVLGYTFGSGTRLTVV.

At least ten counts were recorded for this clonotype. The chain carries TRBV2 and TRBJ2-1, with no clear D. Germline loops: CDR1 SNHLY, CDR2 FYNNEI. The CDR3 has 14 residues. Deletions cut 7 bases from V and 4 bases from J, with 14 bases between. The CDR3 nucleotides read TGTGCCAGCATCACTATGATCGATTACAATGAGCAGTTCTTC. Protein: CASITMIDYNEQFF.

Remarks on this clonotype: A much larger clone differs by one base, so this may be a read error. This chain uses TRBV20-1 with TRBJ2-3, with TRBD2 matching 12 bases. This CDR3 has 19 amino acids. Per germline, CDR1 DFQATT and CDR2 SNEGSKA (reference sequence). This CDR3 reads CSASGLAGGGTQVTDAQYF. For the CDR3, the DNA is TGCAGTGCTAGCGGGCTAGCGGGAGGGGGTACGCAAGTCACAGATGCGCAGTATTTT.

The CDR3 coding sequence is TGCGCCAGCAGCCAAGTTAAGGGGCTCGGAAACACCATATATTTT. Its translation is CASSQVKGLGNTIYF. V and J are TRBV4-1 and TRBJ1-3, with D possibly TRBD1 on 5 matching bases. CDR3 length: 15 residues. Germline CDR1 and CDR2: MGHRA and YSYEKL. The ends were cut back, 1 base at V and 4 bases at J, with 11 bases in the middle.

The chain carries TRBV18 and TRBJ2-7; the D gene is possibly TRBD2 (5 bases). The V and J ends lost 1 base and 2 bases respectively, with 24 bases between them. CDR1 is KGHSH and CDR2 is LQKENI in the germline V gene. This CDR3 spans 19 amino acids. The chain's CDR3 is CASSPRELLGPGSTYEQYV. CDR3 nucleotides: TGTGCCAGCTCACCACGAGAGCTCTTGGGTCCGGGGTCCACCTACGAGCAGTACGTC.

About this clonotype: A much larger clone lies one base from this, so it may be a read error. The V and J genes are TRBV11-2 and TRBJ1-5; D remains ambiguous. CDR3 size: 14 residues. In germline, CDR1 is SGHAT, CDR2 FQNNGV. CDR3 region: CASSLDPQNHPQHF. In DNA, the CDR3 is TGTGCCAGCAGCTTAGATCCCCAGAATCATCCCCAGCATTTT. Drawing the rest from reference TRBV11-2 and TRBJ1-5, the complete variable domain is EAGVAQSPRYKIIEKRQSVAFWCNPISGHATLYWYQQILGQGPKLLIQFQNNGVVDDSQLPKDRFSAERLKGVDSTLKIQPAKLEDSAVYLCASSLDPQNHPQHFGDGTRLSIL.

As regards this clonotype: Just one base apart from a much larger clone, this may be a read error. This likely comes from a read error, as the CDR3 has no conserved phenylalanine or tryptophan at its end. The CDR3 reads CSARPFSSGYTL. The CDR3 coding sequence is TGCAGTGCTAGACCTTTCTCGTCCGGCTACACCCTC. V gene TRBV20-1 combines with J gene TRBJ1-2; D remains ambiguous. Germline CDR1 and CDR2: DFQATT and SNEGSKA (reference sequence). This CDR3 is 12 amino acids long. Trimming cost V 2 bases and J 8 bases, with 12 bases left between them.

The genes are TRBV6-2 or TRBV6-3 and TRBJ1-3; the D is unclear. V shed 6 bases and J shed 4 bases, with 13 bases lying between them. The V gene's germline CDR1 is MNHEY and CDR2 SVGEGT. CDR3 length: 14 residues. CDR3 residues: CASRSHGSGNTIYF. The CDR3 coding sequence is TGTGCCAGCAGATCCCACGGGTCGGGAAACACCATATATTTT.

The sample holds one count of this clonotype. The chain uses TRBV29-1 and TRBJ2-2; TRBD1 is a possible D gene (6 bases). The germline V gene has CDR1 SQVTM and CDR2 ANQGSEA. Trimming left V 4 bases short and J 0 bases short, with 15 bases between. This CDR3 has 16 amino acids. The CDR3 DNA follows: TGCAGCGTTGCCCCGACAGGAGAGACGAACACCGGGGAGCTGTTTTTT. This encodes CSVAPTGETNTGELFF.